The rows below give T cell receptor beta chains drawn from one sample of a study of T cells after yellow fever vaccination. TCRdb ran MiXCR on the 5' RACE reads and lists one entry per CDR3 protein. The repertoire includes 300,000 to 400,000 distinct CDR3 sequences, 8.7% of them detected once, and about a sixth sits in the top ten. Specimen: PBMCs, collected on the day of the first yellow fever vaccination. The receptors originated from a man aged 18 to 30 who received the YFV17D yellow fever vaccine. Each CDR3 is given with its conserved first and last residue. Fields, in order: CDR3 protein, CDR3 DNA, clone size, J gene, D gene, V gene. The D gene is left open where the match is weak. Part of the rows lack a size; the others show once, few, many or a class for expanded clones.

CDR3 protein: CASSLGAVRDNEQFF; CDR3 DNA: TGTGCCAGCAGCTTGGGGGCGGTACGTGACAATGAGCAGTTCTTC; clone size: few; J gene: TRBJ2-1; D gene: .; V gene: TRBV5-4
CDR3 protein: CAGSRAGADTQYF; CDR3 DNA: TGTGCCGGGTCACGGGCGGGGGCGGATACGCAGTATTTT; clone size: few; J gene: TRBJ2-3; D gene: .; V gene: TRBV12-3/TRBV12-4
CDR3 protein: CASSRYPGLAGPITDTQYF; CDR3 DNA: TGCGCCAGCTCCCGATACCCGGGACTAGCGGGGCCTATCACAGATACGCAGTATTTT; clone size: few; J gene: TRBJ2-3; D gene: TRBD2; V gene: TRBV4-3
CDR3 protein: CATSKRGQVYGYTF; CDR3 DNA: TGTGCCACCAGCAAAAGGGGACAGGTCTATGGCTACACCTTC; clone size: many; J gene: TRBJ1-2; D gene: TRBD1; V gene: TRBV15
CDR3 protein: CASSPRYWDRGNEQFF; CDR3 DNA: TGTGCCAGCAGCCCTCGGTACTGGGACAGGGGTAATGAGCAGTTCTTC; clone size: .; J gene: TRBJ2-1; D gene: TRBD1; V gene: TRBV7-8
CDR3 protein: CSANRPVDTTDTQYF; CDR3 DNA: TGCAGTGCCAACCGTCCAGTAGATACCACAGATACGCAGTATTTT; clone size: .; J gene: TRBJ2-3; D gene: .; V gene: TRBV20-1
CDR3 protein: CSASPPRGGVTQYF; CDR3 DNA: TGCAGTGCTAGTCCCCCCCGCGGGGGGGTGACCCAGTACTTC; clone size: many; J gene: TRBJ2-5; D gene: TRBD2; V gene: TRBV20-1
CDR3 protein: CASRDTGTTEAFF; CDR3 DNA: TGTGCCAGCAGGGACACAGGTACCACTGAAGCTTTCTTT; clone size: few; J gene: TRBJ1-1; D gene: .; V gene: TRBV6-1
CDR3 protein: CASGGYGETQYF; CDR3 DNA: TGCGCCAGCGGGGGATACGGGGAGACCCAGTACTTC; clone size: .; J gene: TRBJ2-5; D gene: .; V gene: TRBV4-1
CDR3 protein: CASSLTGRPIGYTF; CDR3 DNA: TGTGCCAGCAGCTTAACGGGCAGGCCGATCGGCTACACCTTC; clone size: few; J gene: TRBJ1-2; D gene: .; V gene: TRBV7-2
CDR3 protein: CASSQERGPPRETQYF; CDR3 DNA: TGCGCCAGCAGCCAAGAACGGGGCCCCCCAAGGGAGACCCAGTACTTC; clone size: .; J gene: TRBJ2-5; D gene: .; V gene: TRBV4-1
CDR3 protein: CASSLQGPGQGNGYTF; CDR3 DNA: TGCGCCAGCAGCTTGCAGGGACCGGGACAGGGGAATGGCTACACCTTC; clone size: .; J gene: TRBJ1-2; D gene: TRBD1; V gene: TRBV5-1
CDR3 protein: CASSPPGQGGYTQYF; CDR3 DNA: TGTGCCAGCTCACCACCGGGACAGGGCGGATATACGCAGTATTTT; clone size: .; J gene: TRBJ2-3; D gene: TRBD1; V gene: TRBV18
CDR3 protein: CSARGLSGGNNEQFF; CDR3 DNA: TGCAGTGCTAGAGGTCTCAGCGGGGGTAACAATGAGCAGTTCTTC; clone size: many; J gene: TRBJ2-1; D gene: TRBD2; V gene: TRBV20-1
CDR3 protein: CASTSPGYNEQFF; CDR3 DNA: TGTGCCAGCACTTCCCCTGGGTACAATGAGCAGTTCTTC; clone size: .; J gene: TRBJ2-1; D gene: .; V gene: TRBV11-2
CDR3 protein: CSVGQDGSGQPQHF; CDR3 DNA: TGCAGCGTTGGTCAAGACGGCTCGGGGCAGCCCCAGCATTTT; clone size: many; J gene: TRBJ1-5; D gene: .; V gene: TRBV29-1
CDR3 protein: CSARAGVNTEAFF; CDR3 DNA: TGCAGTGCTAGAGCAGGAGTGAACACTGAAGCTTTCTTT; clone size: many; J gene: TRBJ1-1; D gene: .; V gene: TRBV20-1
CDR3 protein: CASSQEDGGVTFF; CDR3 DNA: TGTGCCAGCAGCCAAGAAGACGGAGGGGTAACTTTCTTT; clone size: few; J gene: TRBJ1-1; D gene: .; V gene: TRBV4-2
CDR3 protein: CASSRRDIYEQYF; CDR3 DNA: TGTGCCAGCTCACGTCGGGACATCTACGAGCAGTACTTC; clone size: .; J gene: TRBJ2-7; D gene: .; V gene: TRBV18
CDR3 protein: CASKMSSYYGYTF; CDR3 DNA: TGTGCCAGCAAGATGTCCAGCTACTATGGCTACACCTTC; clone size: .; J gene: TRBJ1-2; D gene: .; V gene: TRBV7-2
CDR3 protein: CASSRLTSGLYNEQFF; CDR3 DNA: TGTGCCAGCAGCCGCCTTACTAGCGGGCTTTACAATGAGCAGTTCTTC; clone size: .; J gene: TRBJ2-1; D gene: TRBD2; V gene: TRBV3-1
CDR3 protein: CASSRTINYGYTF; CDR3 DNA: TGTGCCAGCAGCCGGACCATTAACTATGGCTACACCTTC; clone size: few; J gene: TRBJ1-2; D gene: .; V gene: TRBV7-2
CDR3 protein: CASSPFTTAGRGETQYF; CDR3 DNA: TGTGCCAGCAGCCCGTTTACTACAGCGGGGAGGGGAGAGACCCAGTACTTC; clone size: .; J gene: TRBJ2-5; D gene: TRBD2; V gene: TRBV14
CDR3 protein: CASSSFRGGLSDTQYF; CDR3 DNA: TGTGCCAGCAGCAGCTTCCGGGGGGGCCTTTCCGATACGCAGTATTTT; clone size: .; J gene: TRBJ2-3; D gene: TRBD2; V gene: TRBV12-3/TRBV12-4
CDR3 protein: CASSPGRTDTQYF; CDR3 DNA: TGTGCCAGCAGCCCCGGTCGCACAGATACGCAGTATTTT; clone size: few; J gene: TRBJ2-3; D gene: .; V gene: TRBV5-6
CDR3 protein: CASSPRLAGETQYF; CDR3 DNA: TGTGCCAGCAGCCCTCGACTAGCTGGGGAGACCCAGTACTTC; clone size: .; J gene: TRBJ2-5; D gene: TRBD2; V gene: TRBV9
CDR3 protein: CSARRQPNQPQHF; CDR3 DNA: TGCAGTGCTAGGCGACAGCCAAATCAGCCCCAGCATTTT; clone size: few; J gene: TRBJ1-5; D gene: .; V gene: TRBV20-1
CDR3 protein: CASSYSIYQASTDTQYF; CDR3 DNA: TGTGCCAGCAGTTACTCGATCTATCAGGCTAGCACAGATACGCAGTATTTT; clone size: few; J gene: TRBJ2-3; D gene: .; V gene: TRBV6-5
CDR3 protein: CASSYWSGQGNTEAFF; CDR3 DNA: TGTGCCAGCAGTTACTGGAGTGGACAGGGGAACACTGAAGCTTTCTTT; clone size: few; J gene: TRBJ1-1; D gene: TRBD1; V gene: TRBV6-5
CDR3 protein: CASSPGQGVWDEQFF; CDR3 DNA: TGCGCCAGCAGCCCCGGACAGGGGGTTTGGGATGAGCAGTTCTTC; clone size: few; J gene: TRBJ2-1; D gene: TRBD1; V gene: TRBV5-1
CDR3 protein: CASSLLSTRIANYGYTF; CDR3 DNA: TGTGCCAGCAGCTTGCTTTCAACAAGAATAGCTAACTATGGCTACACCTTC; clone size: .; J gene: TRBJ1-2; D gene: .; V gene: TRBV5-5
CDR3 protein: CASSPRAGAGGRETQYF; CDR3 DNA: TGTGCCAGCAGCCCGCGCGCTGGAGCGGGGGGGCGAGAGACCCAGTACTTC; clone size: .; J gene: TRBJ2-5; D gene: TRBD2; V gene: TRBV5-5
CDR3 protein: CASSSVGGGAYEQYF; CDR3 DNA: TGTGCCAGCAGCTCCGTGGGGGGGGGGGCCTACGAGCAGTACTTC; clone size: .; J gene: TRBJ2-7; D gene: TRBD2; V gene: TRBV7-6
CDR3 protein: CSVYPLGQGYGYTF; CDR3 DNA: TGCAGCGTTTACCCTCTAGGACAGGGGTATGGCTACACCTTC; clone size: many; J gene: TRBJ1-2; D gene: TRBD1; V gene: TRBV29-1
CDR3 protein: CAISESNGVGNTIYF; CDR3 DNA: TGTGCCATCAGTGAGTCGAATGGGGTCGGAAACACCATATATTTT; clone size: .; J gene: TRBJ1-3; D gene: .; V gene: TRBV10-3
CDR3 protein: CASSHVGRGYTF; CDR3 DNA: TGTGCCAGCAGCCATGTCGGCCGTGGCTACACCTTC; clone size: .; J gene: TRBJ1-2; D gene: .; V gene: TRBV3-1
CDR3 protein: CASSVDPGINSPLHF; CDR3 DNA: TGTGCCAGCAGCGTAGACCCAGGGATTAATTCACCCCTCCACTTT; clone size: .; J gene: TRBJ1-6; D gene: .; V gene: TRBV9
CDR3 protein: CASGFGSYEQYF; CDR3 DNA: TGCGCCAGTGGATTTGGGTCCTACGAGCAGTACTTC; clone size: many; J gene: TRBJ2-7; D gene: .; V gene: TRBV5-1
CDR3 protein: CASSQTRDRFYGYTF; CDR3 DNA: TGCGCCAGCAGCCAAACCCGGGACAGGTTCTATGGCTACACCTTC; clone size: .; J gene: TRBJ1-2; D gene: TRBD1; V gene: TRBV4-3
CDR3 protein: CASSSAPAGGTYEQYF; CDR3 DNA: TGTGCCAGCAGCTCAGCCCCGGCGGGGGGCACCTACGAGCAGTACTTC; clone size: few; J gene: TRBJ2-7; D gene: TRBD2; V gene: TRBV7-2
CDR3 protein: CASSLGEGANVLTF; CDR3 DNA: TGTGCCAGCAGCTTAGGCGAAGGGGCCAACGTCCTGACTTTC; clone size: few; J gene: TRBJ2-6; D gene: .; V gene: TRBV7-6
CDR3 protein: CASSPRAGGPTDTQYF; CDR3 DNA: TGTGCCAGCTCACCACGGGCGGGGGGGCCTACAGATACGCAGTATTTT; clone size: few; J gene: TRBJ2-3; D gene: TRBD2; V gene: TRBV18
CDR3 protein: CASSPLTGPEQPQHF; CDR3 DNA: TGCGCCAGCAGCCCCCTGACAGGGCCGGAGCAGCCCCAGCATTTT; clone size: .; J gene: TRBJ1-5; D gene: TRBD1; V gene: TRBV5-1
CDR3 protein: CASSLKVGRNEQFF; CDR3 DNA: TGTGCCAGCAGCTTAAAAGTCGGCCGCAATGAGCAGTTCTTC; clone size: many; J gene: TRBJ2-1; D gene: .; V gene: TRBV7-3
CDR3 protein: CASSYSSAGTLWDEQFF; CDR3 DNA: TGTGCCAGCAGTTACTCGTCAGCGGGGACCCTTTGGGATGAGCAGTTCTTC; clone size: many; J gene: TRBJ2-1; D gene: TRBD2; V gene: TRBV6-2/TRBV6-3
CDR3 protein: CASSSRDRYNSPLHF; CDR3 DNA: TGTGCCAGCAGTTCCCGGGACAGGTATAATTCACCCCTCCACTTT; clone size: .; J gene: TRBJ1-6; D gene: TRBD1; V gene: TRBV12-3/TRBV12-4
CDR3 protein: CASSLDGGTQYF; CDR3 DNA: TGCGCCAGCAGCTTAGACGGAGGTACGCAGTATTTT; clone size: few; J gene: TRBJ2-3; D gene: .; V gene: TRBV5-1
CDR3 protein: CSVKTGHPYSNQPQHF; CDR3 DNA: TGCAGCGTCAAGACGGGACACCCGTATAGCAATCAGCCCCAGCATTTT; clone size: few; J gene: TRBJ1-5; D gene: .; V gene: TRBV29-1
CDR3 protein: CASSANRFYQPQHF; CDR3 DNA: TGTGCCAGCAGTGCGAACCGATTTTATCAGCCCCAGCATTTT; clone size: .; J gene: TRBJ1-5; D gene: .; V gene: TRBV2
CDR3 protein: CASSQDVGFVGGYEQYF; CDR3 DNA: TGCGCCAGCAGCCAAGACGTAGGTTTTGTCGGGGGTTACGAGCAGTACTTC; clone size: few; J gene: TRBJ2-7; D gene: .; V gene: TRBV4-3
CDR3 protein: CASSYSLGTIILGNTIYF; CDR3 DNA: TGTGCCAGCAGTTACTCTTTAGGGACAATAATCCTCGGAAACACCATATATTTT; clone size: .; J gene: TRBJ1-3; D gene: .; V gene: TRBV6-5
CDR3 protein: CASSLGGRSLDEQYF; CDR3 DNA: TGTGCCAGCAGTTTAGGTGGGCGGTCGCTAGACGAGCAGTACTTC; clone size: many; J gene: TRBJ2-7; D gene: .; V gene: TRBV12-3/TRBV12-4
CDR3 protein: CASRTSGGSETQYF; CDR3 DNA: TGTGCCAGCAGAACTAGCGGGGGCAGCGAGACCCAGTACTTC; clone size: .; J gene: TRBJ2-5; D gene: TRBD2; V gene: TRBV27
CDR3 protein: CASSYGGGGTEAFF; CDR3 DNA: TGTGCCAGCAGTTACGGGGGGGGTGGGACTGAAGCTTTCTTT; clone size: few; J gene: TRBJ1-1; D gene: .; V gene: TRBV6-5
CDR3 protein: CASSLTGQGYYEQYF; CDR3 DNA: TGTGCCAGCAGCTTAACCGGACAGGGGTACTACGAGCAGTACTTC; clone size: .; J gene: TRBJ2-7; D gene: TRBD1; V gene: TRBV7-2
CDR3 protein: CSVADRSSYNEQFF; CDR3 DNA: TGCAGCGTTGCGGACAGAAGCTCCTACAATGAGCAGTTCTTC; clone size: .; J gene: TRBJ2-1; D gene: .; V gene: TRBV29-1
CDR3 protein: CASSFPQQGASYEQYF; CDR3 DNA: TGTGCCAGCAGCTTCCCTCAACAGGGGGCAAGTTACGAGCAGTACTTC; clone size: .; J gene: TRBJ2-7; D gene: TRBD1; V gene: TRBV7-2